The following is a T cell receptor (beta chain) sequence with its context. Its antigen is not identified. The data were obtained in a study of vaccination and CD4 T cells after COVID-19. For the study at large: The cells were exposed to overlapping spike peptides originating from SARS-CoV-2, HCoV-NL63, HCoV-OC43 and HCoV-229E for stimulation. Study-wide results and caveats: Convalescent patients gained a median approximately 90% of their reactive clones only post-vaccination. Post-infection sampling omitted early timepoints and covered relatively few convalescent patients.

At the Johns Hopkins FTIC core, DNA taken from cultured CD4+ T cells was sequenced by way of the Oncomine TCR Beta short-read assay. The template was genomic DNA from cultured CD4+ T cells. TCRdb redid the calling of the PCR reads with MiXCR, one entry per CDR3 protein. The profile shows around 9,100 distinct CDR3 sequences, 36% of them singletons. The treatment is: approximately 11-day PBMC culture with coronavirus spike peptide pools or control peptides (ViraFEST assay). Gathering of the CD4+ T cells, from the unexposed donor, took place before the COVID-19 pandemic (2011-2018). The authors cultured roughly 1.9 million PBMCs per well with 10 IU/ml IL-2 and about 10 ug/ml peptide pools. Germline assignment: CDR1 MNHEY and CDR2 SVGEGT. The CDR3 consists of 13 residues. Trimming removed 7 bases from V and 5 bases from J, with 14 bases in between.

The clonotype originates from a human donor in good health. The chain recombines TRBV6-2 or TRBV6-3 with TRBJ1-1, with D unclear. The material sequenced was CD4+ T cells from blood, cultured in vitro. Here the CDR3 DNA reads TGTGCCAGCACACTAGGAATAGGGACTGAAGCTTTCTTT. Its translation is CASTLGIGTEAFF.